One TCR beta chain is described in this entry. Its antigen remains unidentified. The sample originates from a study of T cells expressing NK-cell markers. On the study more broadly: Beta-chain profiling covered CD3+CD56+NKG2C+, CD3+CD56+NKG2C- and CD3+CD56-NKG2C+ sorted subsets. Seven of eight sequenced donors tested HCMV-seropositive; one tested seronegative. Findings and caveats of the study: Dominance of the CD3+CD56-NKG2C+ fraction by these clonotypes also held in several donors. There remained a lack of clarity about HCMV specificity of expanded NKG2C+ T cell clones.

After re-calling the 5' RACE reads, TCRdb lists one entry per CDR3 protein, DNA absent. The table lists about 170,000 distinct CDR3 sequences. CDR1 is SGHRS, CDR2 YFSETQ, per germline. The CDR3 runs 15 residues. The material sequenced was blood T cells: a sorted CD56 or NKG2C T cell subset, CD4+ or CD8+ T cells, or bulk PBMC T cells (not recorded which). The chain has TRBV5-1 and TRBJ2-7; the D call from TCRdb, TRBD2, cannot be confirmed without DNA. This TCR was sampled from a man between 18 and 69 years old in good health. The CDR3 is CASSYTERGTYEQYF. Complete variable domain (other parts from reference TRBV5-1 and TRBJ2-7): KAGVTQTPRYLIKTRGQQVTLSCSPISGHRSVSWYQQTPGQGLQFLFEYFSETQRNKGNFPGRFSGRQFSNSRSEMNVSTLELGDSALYLCASSYTERGTYEQYFGPGTRLTVT.